This entry lists 32 T cell receptor beta chains sequenced from one sample in a study of Ad26.COV2.S vaccination and SARS-CoV-2 variants. Treatment of the sample: over 15 received Ad26.COV2.S at low or high dose, single or two shots; about 5 received placebo; per-sample allocation not given. Samples came from day 63 after the first vaccine or placebo injection. Clones were sequenced by immunoSEQ multiplex PCR, and TCRdb holds only the in-frame ones, with some missing. The sample has 300,000 to 350,000 clones; approximately 90% are singletons. Sequencing was performed on peripheral blood, taken in a trial of Ad26.COV2.S vaccine versus placebo. The receptors shown here come from a person aged 18-65 years who received the Ad26.COV2.S COVID-19 vaccine or a placebo.

The chain has TRBV7-2 and TRBJ2-7, with 9 bases fitting TRBD2. This CDR3 region has 13 residues. V gave up 6 bases and J gave up 5 bases; unmatched junction bases: 5. The V gene's germline CDR1 is SGHTA and CDR2 FQGNSA. CDR3 amino acids: CASRRGGGHEQYF. The CDR3 coding sequence is TGTGCCAGCAGACGCGGGGGGGGCCACGAGCAGTACTTC.

CDR3 coding DNA: TGTGCCAGACCCCAGGGGGTTACAGAAAACACTGAAGCTTTCTTT. It translates to CARPQGVTENTEAFF. The rearrangement joins TRBV7-5 to TRBJ1-1; the tabulated D call, TRBD1, remains unverified against the DNA. TRBV7-5 has pseudogene status. The CDR3 covers 15 residues.

The V call is TRBV7-9, the J call TRBJ1-1, with D hard to call. Trimming left V 5 bases short and J 4 bases short, with 5 bases between. The CDR3 has 11 amino acids. Germline CDR1 reads SEHNR; CDR2 reads FQNEAQ (reference sequence). The CDR3 loop is CASSASTEAFF. As DNA, the CDR3 is TGTGCCAGCAGCGCCTCCACTGAAGCTTTCTTT.

This sequence joins TRBV7-9 and TRBJ2-7; D remains unclear. CDR3 size: 16 residues. V was cut by 1 base and J by 3 bases, with 16 bases left in between. The germline gives CDR1 SEHNR, CDR2 FQNEAQ (reference sequence). DNA for the CDR3: TGTGCCAGCAGCTTAGGGGTCCCCTCTCACTACTACGAGCAGTACTTC. Its protein product is CASSLGVPSHYYEQYF.

This rearrangement joins TRBV15 to TRBJ1-4; weak D call: TRBD1 (6 bases). Looked up from germline, CDR1 is LNHNV and CDR2 is YYDKDF (reference sequence). The V end was cut by 6 bases, the J end by 0 bases, with 14 bases between. This CDR3 comprises 16 residues. CDR3 DNA sequence: TGTGCCACCAGGAATGGACAGCTTGCAACTAATGAAAAACTGTTTTTT. Protein: CATRNGQLATNEKLFF.

The chain joins TRBV9 to TRBJ1-6; D remains ambiguous. The V gene lost 0 bases and the J gene lost 5 bases, with 6 bases spanning the gap. CDR3 length: 14 residues. Germline CDR1 and CDR2: SGDLS and YYNGEE. The CDR3 loop reads CASSVGGDNSPLHF. CDR3 nucleotide sequence: TGTGCCAGCAGCGTAGGCGGCGATAATTCACCCCTCCACTTT.

Only one count was recorded for this clone. The genes are TRBV10-3 and TRBJ2-1; 10 bases agree with TRBD2. Germline loops: CDR1 ENHRY, CDR2 SYGVKD. Unmatched junction bases numbered 5, after V lost 3 bases and J lost 6 bases. This CDR3 comprises 15 residues. DNA for the CDR3: TGTGCCATCAGTGAACCGGGACTAGCGATCAATGAGCAGTTCTTC. Protein: CAISEPGLAINEQFF.

The rearrangement links TRBV11-3 to TRBJ2-5, with unresolved D. Trimming shortened V by 1 base and J by 2 bases, and 5 bases separated the two germline ends. CDR1 SGHNT and CDR2 YENEEA come from the germline V gene. The CDR3 totals 13 residues. The CDR3 region is CASSLGDQETQYF. The CDR3 DNA sequence: TGTGCCAGCAGCTTAGGGGATCAAGAGACCCAGTACTTC.

This clone was detected once. This chain connects TRBV15 to TRBJ2-2; D ambiguous. There are 17 residues in the CDR3. Germline V gene data show CDR1 as LNHNV and CDR2 as YYDKDF (reference sequence). Trimming stripped 0 bases from V and 5 bases from J, with 16 bases between. The CDR3 loop reads CATSRDLINSGTGELFF. The CDR3 nucleotides read TGTGCCACCAGCAGAGACCTAATTAACAGTGGGACCGGGGAGCTGTTTTTT.

The chain has TRBV6-5 and TRBJ1-2; 9 bases agree with TRBD1. With 11 bases clipped from V and 0 bases from J, the junction kept 7 bases outside the gene matches. In germline, CDR1 is MNHEY, CDR2 SVGAGI. CDR3 size: 14 residues. The DNA for the CDR3 is TGTGCCGTTCAGGACAGGGGCCCTAACTATGGCTACACCTTC. Amino acids: CAVQDRGPNYGYTF.

The V and J genes are TRBV2 and TRBJ2-1; D possibly corresponds to TRBD2 (6 bases). V was cut by 3 bases and J by 10 bases, with 10 bases left in between. CDR3 length: 12 amino acids. The germline V gene encodes CDR1 SNHLY and CDR2 FYNNEI. The CDR3: CASSEATSEQFF. The CDR3 DNA follows: TGTGCCAGCAGTGAGGCCACTAGCGAGCAGTTCTTC.

The chain links TRBV30 to TRBJ1-1; no firm D call. The CDR3 spans 12 residues. Germline assignment: CDR1 GTSNPN and CDR2 SVGIG (reference sequence). The ends were cut back, 2 bases at V and 5 bases at J, with 9 bases in the middle. CDR3 in amino acids: CAWSPYGTEAFF. The CDR3 coding sequence is TGTGCCTGGAGTCCATACGGGACTGAAGCTTTCTTT.

Regarding this clone: Other nucleotide sequences from this sample produce the same CDR3. The rearrangement uses TRBV5-4 and TRBJ2-7, with D hard to call. V was cut by 0 bases and J by 1 base, with 5 bases left in between. CDR1 is SGHNT, CDR2 YYREEE, per germline (reference sequence). This CDR3 has 13 amino acids. The CDR3 coding sequence is TGTGCCAGCAGCTTGGCCAGTTCCTACGAGCAGTACTTC. As protein: CASSLASSYEQYF.

This chain connects TRBV19 to TRBJ2-3; D remains unclear. This CDR3 region has 15 residues. Germline CDR1 is LNHDA and CDR2 is SQIVND (reference sequence). The germline V and J ends were trimmed by 2 bases and 3 bases, with 12 bases remaining between them. The CDR3 protein is CASSIQPFITDTQYF. CDR3 nucleotides: TGTGCCAGTAGTATACAACCGTTCATTACAGATACGCAGTATTTT.

The chain joins TRBV14 to TRBJ1-2, with a weak D call TRBD1 (6 bases). Trimming pared 0 bases from V and 0 bases from J, leaving 26 bases between. The CDR3 sequence is 21 residues long. Germline CDR1 is SGHDN and CDR2 is FVKESK. The CDR3 DNA sequence: TGTGCCAGCAGCCAAGATACTTACAGGGCAGTTAGAATGAACGCTAACTATGGCTACACCTTC. It codes for CASSQDTYRAVRMNANYGYTF.

The chain joins TRBV14 to TRBJ2-4, with 9 positions matching TRBD2. The CDR3 runs 20 residues. The V gene end was trimmed by 6 bases and the J gene end by 0 bases; junction bases not matched to a gene: 18. Germline CDR1 reads SGHDN; CDR2 reads FVKESK. The CDR3 region is CASSPRAVAGATGAKNIQYF. In DNA form, the CDR3 reads TGTGCCAGCAGTCCGCGGGCCGTAGCGGGGGCTACCGGAGCCAAAAACATTCAGTACTTC.

This chain joins TRBV7-9 and TRBJ1-3; a weak D match, TRBD1 (5 bases). The V gene lost 5 bases and the J gene lost 5 bases, with 19 bases spanning the gap. Germline V gene data show CDR1 as SEHNR and CDR2 as FQNEAQ (reference sequence). CDR3 length: 16 amino acids. For the CDR3, the DNA is TGTGCCAGCAGCCCCCCTGGCGAGGGGCCGAGAAACACCATATATTTT. Translated, it gives CASSPPGEGPRNTIYF.

V and J are TRBV5-4 and TRBJ2-1, with D perhaps matching TRBD1 (5 bases). Germline lookup yields CDR1 SGHNT and CDR2 YYREEE (reference sequence). The CDR3 sequence is 14 residues long. The V end was cut by 4 bases, the J end by 8 bases, with 16 bases between. CDR3 residues: CASSRARVQDEQFF. Here the CDR3 DNA reads TGTGCCAGCAGCCGGGCTAGGGTACAGGATGAGCAGTTCTTC.

The chain is built from TRBV6-1 and TRBJ1-4, with 7 bases identical to TRBD1. This CDR3 is built from 14 residues. The germline V gene has CDR1 MNHNS and CDR2 SASEGT. V trimming: 3 bases; J trimming: 4 bases; junction bases outside the gene matches: 2. The CDR3, as DNA: TGTGCCAGCAGTGACGGGACAGTTAATGAAAAACTGTTTTTT. This translates into CASSDGTVNEKLFF.

The gene calls are TRBV24-1 and TRBJ2-3, with unresolved D. CDR3 length: 15 amino acids. Trimming stripped 2 bases from V and 2 bases from J, with 10 bases between. Germline V gene data show CDR1 as KGHDR and CDR2 as SFDVKD. CDR3 DNA sequence: TGTGCCACCAGTGATTCGGCAGGTCCCACAGATACGCAGTATTTT. Its protein is CATSDSAGPTDTQYF.

The CDR3 is CASRRQGYEQYF. In nucleotides, the CDR3 is TGTGCCAGCAGGCGACAGGGCTACGAGCAGTACTTC. The rearrangement joins TRBV27 to TRBJ2-7; TRBD1 aligns across 7 bases. Germline CDR1 and CDR2: MNHEY and SMNVEV (reference sequence). J lost 3 bases, V lost 6 bases, and 2 bases had no gene match. The CDR3 spans 12 residues.

About this clone: This sample includes further DNA sequences coding for the same CDR3. The rearrangement uses TRBV3-1 (or the pseudogene TRBV3-2) and TRBJ2-7; unclear D gene. Germline loops: CDR1 LGHDT, CDR2 YNNKEL (reference sequence). This CDR3 spans 12 amino acids. V was trimmed by 3 bases and J by 4 bases, leaving 7 bases between them. The CDR3 here is CASSQVEYEQYF. The DNA of the CDR3 is TGTGCCAGCAGCCAGGTAGAATACGAGCAGTACTTC.

The rearrangement joins TRBV5-8 to TRBJ1-1, with no clear D. CDR1 and CDR2 (germline): SGHTS, YDEGEE. The CDR3 length is 11 residues. The V gene lost 1 base and the J gene lost 5 bases, with 3 bases spanning the gap. CDR3 sequence reads: CASSLWTEAFF. The CDR3 coding sequence is TGTGCCAGCAGCTTGTGGACTGAAGCTTTCTTT.

The gene calls are TRBV7-8 and TRBJ1-1, with unresolved D. The V end lost 0 bases, the J end lost 6 bases, and 5 bases lay between the germline ends. Germline assignment: CDR1 SGHVS and CDR2 FQNEAQ. There are 12 residues in the CDR3. DNA for the CDR3: TGTGCCAGCAGCTTAGCGCAGGCTGAAGCTTTCTTT. Its protein product is CASSLAQAEAFF.

This chain connects TRBV19 to TRBJ1-6; D uncertain. V lost 7 bases, J lost 8 bases, and 9 bases lay in between. From germline, CDR1 is LNHDA and CDR2 SQIVND (reference sequence). The CDR3 is made up of 12 amino acids. DNA for the CDR3: TGTGCCAGTACCGGCAGCCATTCACCCCTCCACTTT. Residues: CASTGSHSPLHF.

This clone has only a few counts. An end of the junction differs from the germline gene, which may be a read error. In nucleotides, the CDR3 is TGTGCCAGCAGTTTGAGGAAGGACTTC. It codes for CASSLRKDF. The genes are TRBV27 and TRBJ2-7; no clear D gene. The CDR3 loop spans 9 amino acids. The V gene's germline CDR1 is MNHEY and CDR2 SMNVEV (reference sequence).

V and J are TRBV11-1 and TRBJ2-3, with a possible D match to TRBD1 (6 bases). The V gene's germline CDR1 is SGHAT and CDR2 FQDESV (reference sequence). Trimming pared 5 bases from V and 3 bases from J, leaving 18 bases between. The CDR3 covers 16 residues. The CDR3, as DNA: TGTGCCAGCAGCCCGGAGGTGGGGGCAACAACAGATACGCAGTATTTT. Its protein product is CASSPEVGATTDTQYF.

The J gene is TRBJ2-3, the V gene TRBV15; 8 bases line up with TRBD2. CDR3 length equals 16 residues. Trimming took 0 bases from V and 3 from J; bases not matched to a gene: 5. CDR1 and CDR2 from the germline V gene are LNHNV and YYDKDF (reference sequence). The CDR3 here is CATSRDRASGTDTQYF. The CDR3 DNA follows: TGTGCCACCAGCAGAGATAGGGCTAGCGGGACAGATACGCAGTATTTT.

V gene TRBV27 combines with J gene TRBJ2-1, with D unclear. The CDR3 extends over 15 amino acids. CDR1 MNHEY and CDR2 SMNVEV come from the germline V gene (reference sequence). Trimming pared 8 bases from V and 0 bases from J, leaving 14 bases between. This CDR3 reads CASDKRPHSYNEQFF. In DNA, the CDR3 is TGTGCCAGCGACAAGCGTCCTCACTCCTACAATGAGCAGTTCTTC.

This chain connects TRBV14 to TRBJ1-1, with 8 bases fitting TRBD1. The CDR3 totals 12 residues. In germline, CDR1 is SGHDN, CDR2 FVKESK. The trim removed 0 bases at V and 11 bases at J, leaving 2 bases unmatched. DNA for the CDR3: TGTGCCAGCAGCCAAGACCGGACAGGGGCTTTCTTT. Its protein is CASSQDRTGAFF.

This clone has at least ten counts. V gene TRBV7-8 combines with J gene TRBJ1-6; the D gene is possibly TRBD1 (5 bases). CDR3 size: 13 residues. Germline V gene sequence: CDR1 SGHVS, CDR2 FQNEAQ. Trimming pared 5 bases from V and 7 bases from J, leaving 9 bases between. The CDR3 region is CASSTAGNSPLHF. CDR3 nucleotide sequence: TGTGCCAGCAGCACGGCAGGGAATTCACCCCTCCACTTT.

This chain connects TRBV3-1 (or the pseudogene TRBV3-2) to TRBJ2-1, with a weak D call TRBD2 (7 bases). CDR3 length: 18 residues. Germline CDR1 is LGHDT and CDR2 is YNNKEL (reference sequence). The V end lost 2 bases, the J end lost 4 bases, and 21 bases lay between the germline ends. CDR3 bases: TGTGCCAGCAGCCAATTGGTTATTCGGGGGGCTCGTTACAATGAGCAGTTCTTC. Protein sequence: CASSQLVIRGARYNEQFF.